One and the same sample provided the 28 T cell receptor beta chains below, sequenced in a study of shared clonotypes between healthy human individuals. TCRdb's copy holds only in-frame clones and misses some; the assay was immunoSEQ multiplex PCR. The sample lists about 2.4 million clones, 80% to 95% occurring once. The sequencing sample was made of naive CD4+ T cells from PBMCs. Noted subset: CD45RA+ positively selected. The source of these receptors is a man between 18 and 29 years old in good health. Some clones in this sample may be carry-over from other donors' samples.

For the CDR3, the DNA is TGCGCCAGCAGCCAAGACTGGGGCACAACTCCCTACGAGCAGTACTTC. It encodes CASSQDWGTTPYEQYF. V is TRBV4-3 and J is TRBJ2-7, with D possibly being TRBD1 (5 bases). Trimming left V 0 bases short and J 2 bases short, with 14 bases between. There are 16 residues in the CDR3. Per the germline V gene, CDR1 is LGHNA and CDR2 is YSLEER.

The chain couples TRBV15 to TRBJ1-5, with D hard to call. Trimming shortened V by 3 bases and J by 5 bases, and 11 bases separated the two germline ends. Per germline, CDR1 LNHNV and CDR2 YYDKDF (reference sequence). The CDR3 consists of 14 residues. The CDR3 sequence is CATSSPDGYQPQHF. The CDR3 DNA is TGTGCCACCAGCAGCCCCGACGGATATCAGCCCCAGCATTTT.

The rearrangement joins TRBV5-6 to TRBJ2-1; D is unresolved. Trimming took off 1 base at V and 0 bases at J, with 14 bases between the two ends. The CDR3 loop spans 17 amino acids. Germline V CDR1 and CDR2: SGHDT, YYEEEE. DNA for the CDR3: TGTGCCAGCAGCTTGTGGTGGCGGCAGAGCTCCTACAATGAGCAGTTCTTC. This codes for CASSLWWRQSSYNEQFF.

A word on this clone: The same CDR3 can be traced to other DNA sequences in this sample. CDR3 region: CASSLGLVETQYF. The CDR3 region has the DNA TGTGCCAGCTCACTCGGACTAGTTGAGACCCAGTACTTC. J is TRBJ2-5 and V is TRBV18, with 7 bases fitting TRBD2. The CDR3 covers 13 residues. V lost 4 bases to trimming and J lost 5 bases; unmatched junction nucleotides: 4. From germline, CDR1 is KGHSH and CDR2 LQKENI.

The CDR3 DNA reads TGTGCCAGCAGCTTAGTGGGGGGTCAGCCCCAGCATTTT. Translation gives CASSLVGGQPQHF. V and J are TRBV11-2 and TRBJ1-5; D might be TRBD1 (5 bases). The CDR3 has 13 amino acids. V dropped 1 base and J dropped 6 bases, with 7 bases sitting between them. Per germline, CDR1 SGHAT and CDR2 FQNNGV.

The chain links TRBV5-1 to TRBJ2-7, with D maybe TRBD2 (5 bases). V was clipped by 4 bases and J by 5 bases, with 16 bases between them. Germline assignment: CDR1 SGHRS and CDR2 YFSETQ. This CDR3 region has 14 residues. The CDR3 DNA reads as TGCGCCAGCAGCGTCGCGCGTGTCGGGGACGAGCAGTACTTC. Translation: CASSVARVGDEQYF.

The chain is built from TRBV28 and TRBJ2-4; possibly TRBD1 for D (5 bases). The CDR3 runs 16 residues. V lost 5 bases and J lost 0, with 14 bases in between. Germline V gives CDR1 MDHEN, CDR2 SYDVKM. DNA of the CDR3: TGTGCCAGCAGTCCCCCACTCAGGGTAGCCAAAAACATTCAGTACTTC. Its protein product is CASSPPLRVAKNIQYF.

The gene calls are TRBV28 and TRBJ1-5, with 8 positions matching TRBD1. Trimming removed 2 bases from V and 5 bases from J; junction bases left unmatched: 2. CDR1 is MDHEN, CDR2 SYDVKM, per germline. This CDR3 contains 14 residues. CDR3 sequence reads: CASSLAQGDQPQHF. In nucleotides, the CDR3 is TGTGCCAGCAGTTTAGCACAGGGGGATCAGCCCCAGCATTTT.

This chain uses TRBV5-6 with TRBJ1-1, with 7 bases aligning to TRBD1. The CDR3 length is 14 residues. The V and J ends lost 4 bases and 5 bases, in that order; junction bases with no gene match: 8. Germline CDR1 is SGHDT and CDR2 is YYEEEE. In nucleotides, the CDR3 is TGTGCCAGCAGCGAGCGACAGGGTGGGACTGAAGCTTTCTTT. Translation gives CASSERQGGTEAFF.

The rearrangement links TRBV27 to TRBJ2-6; TRBD2 agrees at 8 bases. Trimming at V came to 2 bases and at J to 2 bases, leaving 5 bases not matched to a gene. Germline V lookup: CDR1 MNHEY, CDR2 SMNVEV (reference sequence). This CDR3 is built from 17 residues. CDR3 sequence: CASSLDPGGAGANVLTF. The CDR3 DNA reads TGTGCCAGCAGTTTAGATCCGGGGGGGGCTGGGGCCAACGTCCTGACTTTC.

V and J are TRBV18 and TRBJ1-2, with 8 nucleotides matching TRBD1. This CDR3 is built from 16 residues. CDR1 and CDR2 (germline): KGHSH, LQKENI. V trimming: 0 bases; J trimming: 2 bases; junction bases outside the gene matches: 5. CDR3 DNA sequence: TGTGCCAGCTCACCACCGACGGACAGGGTGAACTATGGCTACACCTTC. This encodes CASSPPTDRVNYGYTF.

This chain connects TRBV18 to TRBJ1-1, with D hard to call. The CDR3 has 12 residues. Looked up from germline, CDR1 is KGHSH and CDR2 is LQKENI. Trimming cost V 6 bases and J 7 bases, with 12 bases left between them. CDR3 protein: CASSNPAREAFF. The CDR3, as DNA: TGTGCCAGCTCTAACCCAGCCCGTGAAGCTTTCTTT.

The chain has TRBV30 and TRBJ1-6; 7 nucleotides align to TRBD1. CDR1 is GTSNPN, CDR2 SVGIG, per germline (reference sequence). Trimming at V came to 1 base and at J to 8 bases, leaving 8 bases not matched to a gene. The CDR3 sequence is 15 residues long. CDR3 DNA: TGTGCCTGGAGTGGAGGGGACAGTGTATATTCACCCCTCCACTTT. Translated, it gives CAWSGGDSVYSPLHF.

The chain has TRBV5-1 and TRBJ2-1, with D possibly TRBD2 on 5 matching bases. V was pared by 4 bases and J by 10 bases, with 18 bases between. The germline V gene has CDR1 SGHRS and CDR2 YFSETQ. The length of the CDR3 is 14 residues. CDR3 DNA: TGCGCCAGCAGCACGAGCACCGCTAGCTACGAGCAGTTCTTC. Protein: CASSTSTASYEQFF.

This sequence joins TRBV9 and TRBJ2-5; no firm D call. V dropped 5 bases and J dropped 0 bases, with 8 bases sitting between them. CDR1 is SGDLS, CDR2 YYNGEE, per germline. The CDR3 is 13 residues long. As DNA, the CDR3 is TGTGCCAGCAGTGGAGCCGACCAAGAGACCCAGTACTTC. Translated, it gives CASSGADQETQYF.

This clone was found a few times. This chain connects TRBV9 to TRBJ1-5; D is undetermined. The CDR3 has 15 residues. Per germline, CDR1 SGDLS and CDR2 YYNGEE. Trimming left V 0 bases short and J 4 bases short, with 11 bases between. In DNA form, the CDR3 reads TGTGCCAGCAGCGTAGAGGCCGGGGAAAATCAGCCCCAGCATTTT. This translates into CASSVEAGENQPQHF.

This chain uses TRBV18 with TRBJ1-1; a weak D match, TRBD1 (5 bases). This CDR3 region has 15 residues. Germline V CDR1 and CDR2: KGHSH, LQKENI. The V gene lost 2 bases and the J gene lost 1 base, with 11 bases spanning the gap. This CDR3 is CASSPSHRWNTEAFF. The CDR3 nucleotides read TGTGCCAGCTCACCATCGCACAGGTGGAACACTGAAGCTTTCTTT.

V gene TRBV6-5 combines with J gene TRBJ2-5; 9 bases are a match to TRBD1. The CDR3 is 13 amino acids. Trimming removed 6 bases from V and 6 bases from J; junction bases left unmatched: 5. CDR1 and CDR2 (germline): MNHEY, SVGAGI. The CDR3: CASSRQGVKTQYF. The CDR3 DNA sequence: TGTGCCAGCAGCCGACAGGGGGTGAAGACCCAGTACTTC.

The chain joins TRBV27 to TRBJ2-5; TRBD1 matches at 7 bases. Unmatched junction bases numbered 8, after V lost 6 bases and J lost 4 bases. Per germline, CDR1 MNHEY and CDR2 SMNVEV (reference sequence). The length of the CDR3 is 14 residues. Here the CDR3 reads CASRAGAGGETQYF. In nucleotides, the CDR3 is TGTGCCAGCAGGGCCGGTGCAGGGGGAGAGACCCAGTACTTC.

In regard to this clone: Additional DNA sequences in this sample encode the identical CDR3. The genes are TRBV6-1 and TRBJ1-5; TRBD1 matches 7 bases. Trimming removed 2 bases from V and 7 bases from J; junction bases left unmatched: 5. The CDR3 spans 14 residues. Per the germline V gene, CDR1 is MNHNS and CDR2 is SASEGT. CDR3 sequence (DNA): TGTGCCAGCAGTGAAAACAGGGGTAGCCAGCCCCAGCATTTT. The encoded protein is CASSENRGSQPQHF.

This chain uses TRBV19 with TRBJ2-7, with D unclear. The germline V gene has CDR1 LNHDA and CDR2 SQIVND (reference sequence). The CDR3 has 12 amino acids. The V end was cut by 5 bases, the J end by 3 bases, with 8 bases between. The CDR3 here is CASSAAGYEQYF. The DNA of the CDR3 is TGTGCCAGTAGTGCGGCAGGCTACGAGCAGTACTTC.

The chain combines TRBV5-5 with TRBJ2-1; D not resolved. Trimming removed 4 bases from V and 0 bases from J, with 14 bases in between. Germline V gene data show CDR1 as SGHKS and CDR2 as YYEKEE (reference sequence). This CDR3 spans 16 amino acids. The CDR3 nucleotides are TGTGCCAGCAGCCCCAAAGGGCCTAGCTCCTACAATGAGCAGTTCTTC. Translation: CASSPKGPSSYNEQFF.

The chain recombines TRBV28 with TRBJ1-3; weak D call: TRBD1 (5 bases). This CDR3 has 15 amino acids. V lost 6 bases and J 0 bases, leaving 12 bases between the germline ends. Looked up from germline, CDR1 is MDHEN and CDR2 is SYDVKM. The CDR3 is CASRWDLGSGNTIYF. CDR3 sequence (DNA): TGTGCCAGCAGATGGGACTTAGGCTCTGGAAACACCATATATTTT.

The chain joins TRBV28 to TRBJ1-5; D may be TRBD1 (5 bases). The V end lost 4 bases, the J end lost 0 bases, and 16 bases lay between the germline ends. This CDR3 spans 17 amino acids. Per germline, CDR1 MDHEN and CDR2 SYDVKM. CDR3 coding DNA: TGTGCCAGCAGTTGGGCGCTACAGGCCGTTAGCAATCAGCCCCAGCATTTT. Its protein product is CASSWALQAVSNQPQHF.

With respect to this clone: Other DNA sequences within the sample encode an identical CDR3. The rearrangement links TRBV18 to TRBJ2-7, with 11 bases matching TRBD2. The length of the CDR3 is 14 residues. CDR1 is KGHSH and CDR2 is LQKENI in the germline V gene. J lost 3 bases, V lost 3 bases, and 1 base had no gene match. This CDR3 reads CASSPGTSGYEQYF. The CDR3 DNA reads TGTGCCAGCTCACCTGGGACTAGCGGCTACGAGCAGTACTTC.

In DNA form, the CDR3 reads TGTGCCAGCAGCGTAGGCCGGGCAGATACGCAGTATTTT. As protein: CASSVGRADTQYF. The chain links TRBV9 to TRBJ2-3; D ambiguous. The germline V gene encodes CDR1 SGDLS and CDR2 YYNGEE. With 0 bases removed from V and 4 bases from J, the gap between germline ends came to 6 bases. This CDR3 is built from 13 residues.

CDR3: CASPLLAGALADNEQFF. CDR3 nucleotides: TGCGCCAGCCCCCTTCTAGCGGGAGCTTTGGCCGACAATGAGCAGTTCTTC. The chain joins TRBV10-1 to TRBJ2-1; TRBD2 aligns across 10 bases. V shed 8 bases, J shed 5 bases, and the junction held 15 bases outside the gene matches. The CDR3 loop spans 17 amino acids. The germline V gene has CDR1 WNHNN and CDR2 SYGVQD (reference sequence).

J is TRBJ2-1 and V is TRBV28, with 9 positions matching TRBD2. The CDR3 spans 15 residues. J was trimmed by 8 bases and V by 5 bases; bases with no gene match: 10. Per the germline V gene, CDR1 is MDHEN and CDR2 is SYDVKM. The CDR3: CASSPPMVAGDEQFF. CDR3 nucleotide sequence: TGTGCCAGCAGTCCCCCGATGGTAGCGGGAGATGAGCAGTTCTTC.